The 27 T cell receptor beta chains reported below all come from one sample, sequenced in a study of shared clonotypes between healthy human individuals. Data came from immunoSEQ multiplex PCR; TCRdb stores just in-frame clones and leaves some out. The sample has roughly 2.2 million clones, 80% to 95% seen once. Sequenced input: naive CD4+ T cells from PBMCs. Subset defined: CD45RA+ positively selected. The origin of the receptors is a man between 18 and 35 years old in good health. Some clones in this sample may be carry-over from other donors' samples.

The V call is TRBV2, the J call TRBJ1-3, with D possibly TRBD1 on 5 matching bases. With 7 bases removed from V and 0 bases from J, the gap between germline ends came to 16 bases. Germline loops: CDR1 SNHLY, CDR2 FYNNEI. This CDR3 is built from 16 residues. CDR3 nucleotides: TGTGCCAGCACCCGAGGGGCGCCGAGCTCTGGAAACACCATATATTTT. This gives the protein CASTRGAPSSGNTIYF.

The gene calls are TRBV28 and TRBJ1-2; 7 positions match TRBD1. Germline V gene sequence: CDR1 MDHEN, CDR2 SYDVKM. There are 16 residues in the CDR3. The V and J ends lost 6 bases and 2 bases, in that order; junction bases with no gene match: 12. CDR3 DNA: TGTGCCAGCAGCGATCCTCCGGGACAGCCAAACTATGGCTACACCTTC. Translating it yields CASSDPPGQPNYGYTF.

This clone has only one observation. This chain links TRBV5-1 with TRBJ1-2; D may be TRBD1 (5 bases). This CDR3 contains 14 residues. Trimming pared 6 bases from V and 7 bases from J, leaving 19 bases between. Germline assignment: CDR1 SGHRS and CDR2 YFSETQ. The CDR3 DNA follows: TGCGCCAGCACCCAGGACCGGGGGGTGGGTGGCTACACCTTC. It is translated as CASTQDRGVGGYTF.

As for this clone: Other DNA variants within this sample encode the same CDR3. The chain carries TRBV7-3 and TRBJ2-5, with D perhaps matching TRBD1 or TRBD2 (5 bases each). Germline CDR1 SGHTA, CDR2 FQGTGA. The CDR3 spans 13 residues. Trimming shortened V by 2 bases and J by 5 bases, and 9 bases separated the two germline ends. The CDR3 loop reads CASSLGTGETQYF. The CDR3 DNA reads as TGTGCCAGCAGCTTAGGGACGGGGGAGACCCAGTACTTC.

CDR3: CASSTGTTIYEQYF. DNA of the CDR3: TGTGCCAGCAGTACCGGGACTACAATCTACGAGCAGTACTTC. The genes are TRBV6-5 and TRBJ2-7, with 7 bases matching TRBD2. The V segment lost 5 bases and the J segment 3 bases; nucleotides outside the gene matches: 7. From germline, CDR1 is MNHEY and CDR2 SVGAGI. This CDR3 comprises 14 residues.

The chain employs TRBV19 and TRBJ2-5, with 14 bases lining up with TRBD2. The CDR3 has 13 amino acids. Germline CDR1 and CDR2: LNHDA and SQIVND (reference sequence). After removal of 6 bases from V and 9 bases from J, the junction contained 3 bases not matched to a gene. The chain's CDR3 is CASSRLAGGAQYF. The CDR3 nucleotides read TGTGCCAGTAGCCGACTAGCGGGAGGGGCCCAGTACTTC.

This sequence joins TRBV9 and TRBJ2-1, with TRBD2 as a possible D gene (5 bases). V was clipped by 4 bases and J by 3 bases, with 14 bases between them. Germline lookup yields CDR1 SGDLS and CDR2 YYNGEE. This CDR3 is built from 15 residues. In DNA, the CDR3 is TGTGCCAGCAGCCGGATACAAACTAGCTACAATGAGCAGTTCTTC. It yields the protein CASSRIQTSYNEQFF.

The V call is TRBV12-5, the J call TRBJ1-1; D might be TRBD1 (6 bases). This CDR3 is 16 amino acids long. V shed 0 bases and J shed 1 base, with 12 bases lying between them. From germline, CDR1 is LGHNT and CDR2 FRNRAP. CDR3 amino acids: CASGLVTGPTNTEAFF. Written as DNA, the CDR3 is TGTGCTAGTGGTTTGGTAACAGGGCCTACGAACACTGAAGCTTTCTTT.

The CDR3 DNA follows: TGTGCCAGCAGTGACTGGGAGAGCAATCAGCCCCAGCATTTT. Translating gives CASSDWESNQPQHF. This rearrangement joins TRBV2 to TRBJ1-5; D gene unclear. V dropped 3 bases and J dropped 1 base, with 7 bases sitting between them. This CDR3 is 14 amino acids long. Germline V lookup: CDR1 SNHLY, CDR2 FYNNEI.

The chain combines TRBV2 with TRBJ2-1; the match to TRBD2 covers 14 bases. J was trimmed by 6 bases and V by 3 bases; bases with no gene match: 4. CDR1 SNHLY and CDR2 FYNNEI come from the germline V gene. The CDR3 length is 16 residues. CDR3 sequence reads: CASSETSGRARNEQFF. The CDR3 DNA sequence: TGTGCCAGCAGTGAGACTAGCGGGAGGGCCCGCAATGAGCAGTTCTTC.

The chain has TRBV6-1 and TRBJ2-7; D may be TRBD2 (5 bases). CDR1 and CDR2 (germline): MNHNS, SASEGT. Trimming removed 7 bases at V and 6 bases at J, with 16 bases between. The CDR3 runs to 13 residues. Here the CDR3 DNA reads TGTGCCAGCACGGGGTCGTCGTCTGGCGAGCAGTACTTC. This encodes CASTGSSSGEQYF.

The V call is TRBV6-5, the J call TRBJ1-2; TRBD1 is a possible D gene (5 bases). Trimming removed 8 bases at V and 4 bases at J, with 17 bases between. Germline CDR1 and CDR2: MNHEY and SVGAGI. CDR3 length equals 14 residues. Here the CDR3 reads CASQRAGPGYGYTF. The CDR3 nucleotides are TGTGCCAGCCAACGGGCAGGGCCGGGCTATGGCTACACCTTC.

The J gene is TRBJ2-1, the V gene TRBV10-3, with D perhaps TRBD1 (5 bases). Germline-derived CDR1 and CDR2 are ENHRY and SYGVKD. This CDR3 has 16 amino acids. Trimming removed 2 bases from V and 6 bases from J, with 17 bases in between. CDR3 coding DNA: TGTGCCATCAGTGAGAGCCAGGGATCCTTACTCAATGAGCAGTTCTTC. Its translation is CAISESQGSLLNEQFF.

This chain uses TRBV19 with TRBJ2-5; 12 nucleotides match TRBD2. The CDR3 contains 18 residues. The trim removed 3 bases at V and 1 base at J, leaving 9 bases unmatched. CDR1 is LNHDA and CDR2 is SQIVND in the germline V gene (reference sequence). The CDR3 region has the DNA TGTGCCAGTAGTATTGTGTGGACTAGCGGGACCTCCCAAGAGACCCAGTACTTC. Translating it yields CASSIVWTSGTSQETQYF.

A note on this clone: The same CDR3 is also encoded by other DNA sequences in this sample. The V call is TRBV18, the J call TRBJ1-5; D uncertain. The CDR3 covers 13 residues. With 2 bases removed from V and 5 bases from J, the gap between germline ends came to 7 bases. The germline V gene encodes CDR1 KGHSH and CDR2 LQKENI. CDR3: CASSPSGDQPQHF. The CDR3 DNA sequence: TGTGCCAGCTCACCATCCGGAGATCAGCCCCAGCATTTT.

The CDR3 DNA sequence: TGCGCCAGCAGCCAAGATCACAGGGTTCGGGAGACCCAGTACTTC. Its protein is CASSQDHRVRETQYF. The chain links TRBV4-1 to TRBJ2-5, with D maybe TRBD1 (6 bases). Germline loops: CDR1 MGHRA, CDR2 YSYEKL. Between the trimmed V and J ends, which lost 0 bases and 5 bases, there was a span of 13 bases. This CDR3 is 15 amino acids long.

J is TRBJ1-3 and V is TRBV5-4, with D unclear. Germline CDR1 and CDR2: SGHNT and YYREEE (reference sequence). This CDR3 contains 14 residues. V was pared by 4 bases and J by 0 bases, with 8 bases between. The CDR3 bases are TGTGCCAGCAGCGGTGGGCCCTCTGGAAACACCATATATTTT. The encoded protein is CASSGGPSGNTIYF.

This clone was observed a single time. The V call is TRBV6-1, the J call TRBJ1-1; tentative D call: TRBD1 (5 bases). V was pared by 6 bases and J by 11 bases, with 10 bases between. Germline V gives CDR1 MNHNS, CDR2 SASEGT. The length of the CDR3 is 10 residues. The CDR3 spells CASSLYRAFF. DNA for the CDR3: TGTGCCAGCAGCCTTTACAGGGCTTTCTTT.

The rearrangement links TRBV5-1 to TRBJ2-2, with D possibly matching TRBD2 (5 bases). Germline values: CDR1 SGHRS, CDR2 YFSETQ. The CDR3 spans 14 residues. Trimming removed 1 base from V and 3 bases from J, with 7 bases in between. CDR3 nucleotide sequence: TGCGCCAGCAGCTTGTCGGGATACACCGGGGAGCTGTTTTTT. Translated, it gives CASSLSGYTGELFF.

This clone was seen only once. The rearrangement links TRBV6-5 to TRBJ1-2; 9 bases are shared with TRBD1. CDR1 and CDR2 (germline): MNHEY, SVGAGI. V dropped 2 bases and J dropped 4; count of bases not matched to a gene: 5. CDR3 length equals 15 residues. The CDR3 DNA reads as TGTGCCAGCAGTTACAGTGGACAGGGGACCTATGGCTACACCTTC. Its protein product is CASSYSGQGTYGYTF.

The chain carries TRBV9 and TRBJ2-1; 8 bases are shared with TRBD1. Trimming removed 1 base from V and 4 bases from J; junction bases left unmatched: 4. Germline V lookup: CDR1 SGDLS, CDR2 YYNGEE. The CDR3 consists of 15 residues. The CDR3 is CASSVQGAWYNEQFF. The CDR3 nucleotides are TGTGCCAGCAGCGTACAGGGGGCTTGGTACAATGAGCAGTTCTTC.

This CDR3 is CASSYRMNTEAFF. In nucleotides, the CDR3 is TGTGCCAGCAGTTATAGGATGAACACTGAAGCTTTCTTT. The V call is TRBV28, the J call TRBJ1-1, with D hard to call. Germline CDR1 reads MDHEN; CDR2 reads SYDVKM. The V gene lost 4 bases and the J gene lost 0 bases, with 6 bases spanning the gap. This CDR3 comprises 13 residues.

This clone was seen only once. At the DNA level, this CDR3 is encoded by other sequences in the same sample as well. For the CDR3, the DNA is TGTGCCTGGAGTGTTGGAGGGAAACTGTTTTTT. It yields the protein CAWSVGGKLFF. This chain links TRBV30 with TRBJ1-4; no reliable D call. The ends were cut back, 0 bases at V and 11 bases at J, with 7 bases in the middle. This CDR3 comprises 11 residues. Germline V gene data show CDR1 as GTSNPN and CDR2 as SVGIG (reference sequence). Full variable domain (rest looked up from reference TRBV30 and TRBJ1-4): SQTIHQWPATLVQPVGSPLSLECTVEGTSNPNLYWYRQAAGRGLQLLFYSVGIGQISSEVPQNLSASRPQDRQFILSSKKLLLSDSGFYLCAWSVGGKLFFGSGTQLSVL.

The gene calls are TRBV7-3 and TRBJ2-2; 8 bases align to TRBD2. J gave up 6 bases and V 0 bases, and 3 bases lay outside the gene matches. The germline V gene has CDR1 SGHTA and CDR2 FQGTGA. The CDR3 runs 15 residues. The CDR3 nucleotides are TGTGCCAGCAGCTTAACTTCGGGAGGGGCCGGGGAGCTGTTTTTT. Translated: CASSLTSGGAGELFF.

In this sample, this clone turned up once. CDR3 in DNA: TGTGCCAGCAGCGGACGTAGCGGGAGGGCCTCCGGGGAGCTGTTTTTT. This sequence encodes CASSGRSGRASGELFF. The chain carries TRBV7-9 and TRBJ2-2; TRBD2 aligns across 11 bases. Losses at the gene ends were 5 bases for V and 6 bases for J; bases not matched to a gene: 8. The CDR3 is 16 residues long. CDR1 SEHNR and CDR2 FQNEAQ come from the germline V gene (reference sequence).

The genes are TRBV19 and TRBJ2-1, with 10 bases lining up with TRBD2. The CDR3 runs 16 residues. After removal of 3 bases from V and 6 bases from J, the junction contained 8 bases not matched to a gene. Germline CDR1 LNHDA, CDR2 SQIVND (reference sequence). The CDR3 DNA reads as TGTGCCAGTAGTATGCGGGCTAGCGGGGGCTCCAATGAGCAGTTCTTC. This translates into CASSMRASGGSNEQFF. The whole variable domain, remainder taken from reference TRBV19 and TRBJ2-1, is DGGITQSPKYLFRKEGQNVTLSCEQNLNHDAMYWYRQDPGQGLRLIYYSQIVNDFQKGDIAEGYSVSREKKESFPLTVTSAQKNPTAFYLCASSMRASGGSNEQFFGPGTRLTVL.

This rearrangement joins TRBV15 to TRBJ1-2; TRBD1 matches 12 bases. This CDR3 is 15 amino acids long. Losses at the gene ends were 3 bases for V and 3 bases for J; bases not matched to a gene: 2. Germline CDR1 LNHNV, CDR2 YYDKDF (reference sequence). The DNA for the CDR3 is TGTGCCACCAGCAGGGGACAGGGGGCGGACTATGGCTACACCTTC. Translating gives CATSRGQGADYGYTF.